This T cell receptor beta chain was identified in a study of molecular identifiers for immune sequencing clone quantification. Study-wide findings and caveats: Amid 940,000 or so naive cells, spiked Jurkat TCR RNA from one cell was reportedly still detectable. Molecules of identical TCR sharing a barcode could underestimate highly expanded clone sizes.

J gave up 6 bases and V 7 bases, and 6 bases lay outside the gene matches. The CDR3 spans 13 residues. Germline lookup yields CDR1 SEHNR and CDR2 FQNEAQ (reference sequence). TCRdb re-called the PCR reads with MiXCR, one entry per CDR3 protein. Of some 70,000 distinct CDR3 sequences in the sample, 15% to 20% were seen once. Naive CD8 library inputs spanned roughly 17,000 to 1,100,000 sorted cells and 10%, 30% or 50% RNA. CD8+CD4-CCR7+CD45RA+ cells were sorted as naive CD8 T cells. This clonotype was counted a few times. As yet, its antigen is unknown. The sequence derives from a human donor in good health. Some libraries in this study had Jurkat cell RNA spiked in. Material: naive CD8+ T cells from blood, with Jurkat cell RNA spiked in. Subset defined: FACS-sorted CD8+CD4-CCR7+CD45RA+ naive T cells. The gene calls are TRBV7-9 and TRBJ1-2, with 9 bases aligning to TRBD1. The chain's CDR3 is CASTPGTGNGYTF. As DNA, the CDR3 is TGTGCCAGCACGCCTGGGACAGGGAATGGCTACACCTTC.